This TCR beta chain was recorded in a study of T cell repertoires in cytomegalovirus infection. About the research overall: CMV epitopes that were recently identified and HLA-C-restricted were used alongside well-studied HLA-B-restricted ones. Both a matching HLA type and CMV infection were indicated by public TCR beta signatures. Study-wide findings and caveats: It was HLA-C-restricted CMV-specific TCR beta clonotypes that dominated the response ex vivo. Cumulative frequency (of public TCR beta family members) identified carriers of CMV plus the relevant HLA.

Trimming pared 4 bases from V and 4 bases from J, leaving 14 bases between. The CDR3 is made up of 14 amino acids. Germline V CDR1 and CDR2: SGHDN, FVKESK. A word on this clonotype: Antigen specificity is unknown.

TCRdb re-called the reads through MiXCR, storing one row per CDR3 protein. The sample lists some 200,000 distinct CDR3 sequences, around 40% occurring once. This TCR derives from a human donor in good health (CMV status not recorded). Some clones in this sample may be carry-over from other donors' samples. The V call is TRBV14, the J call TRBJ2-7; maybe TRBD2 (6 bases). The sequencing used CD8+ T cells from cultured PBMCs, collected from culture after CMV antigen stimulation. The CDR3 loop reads CASSLSGREYEQYF. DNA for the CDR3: TGTGCCAGCAGCCTATCCGGACGGGAGTACGAGCAGTACTTC.